These T cell receptor beta chains were read from a single sample in a study of PD-1 blockade in classical Hodgkin lymphoma. Clones were sequenced by immunoSEQ multiplex PCR, and TCRdb holds only the in-frame ones, with some missing. The table includes 20,000 to 25,000 clones, 91% detected once. Sequencing was performed on CD4+ T cells from blood. The receptors were gathered from a human donor with classical Hodgkin lymphoma. CDR3s include the opening cysteine and the closing phenylalanine or tryptophan. The D gene is left open where the match is weak. Clone size is stated in some rows and not others, as once, few, many or a class when expanded.

>TRBD1|TRBJ1-5|NA|TRBV12-5
CASGSGQGVGSNQPQHF
TGTGCTAGTGGTTCCGGACAGGGAGTGGGGAGCAATCAGCCCCAGCATTTT
>TRBD1|TRBJ1-5|NA|TRBV6-1
CASSEGGTGNQPQHF
TGTGCCAGCAGTGAAGGGGGGACAGGCAATCAGCCCCAGCATTTT
>NA|TRBJ2-3|once|TRBV10-3
CAISAHRSTDTQYF
TGTGCCATCAGTGCCCACAGGAGCACAGATACGCAGTATTTT
>NA|TRBJ2-1|NA|TRBV5-4
CASSFGPDSSYNEQFF
TGTGCCAGCAGCTTCGGGCCCGACAGCTCCTACAATGAGCAGTTCTTC
>TRBD1|TRBJ1-1|NA|TRBV5-5
CASSSGTGSTEAFF
TGTGCCAGCAGCTCGGGGACAGGGAGCACTGAAGCTTTCTTT
>NA|TRBJ1-1|NA|TRBV5-1
CASFDGHTEAFF
TGCGCCAGCTTCGACGGTCACACTGAAGCTTTCTTT
>NA|TRBJ2-1|NA|TRBV30
CAWSVPLRYNEQFF
TGTGCCTGGAGTGTACCTCTCAGGTACAATGAGCAGTTCTTC
>NA|TRBJ1-3|NA|TRBV5-1
CASSLVLGAGNTIYF
TGCGCCAGCAGCTTGGTTCTGGGGGCTGGAAACACCATATATTTT
>NA|TRBJ1-4|once|TRBV11-3
CASSLDGEGELFF
TGTGCCAGCAGCTTAGACGGGGAGGGCGAACTGTTTTTT
>NA|TRBJ2-7|few|TRBV6-5
CASSRSTCEQYF
TGTGCCAGCAGTAGAAGTACTTGCGAGCAGTACTTC
>NA|TRBJ2-7|NA|TRBV6-4
CASRPTGTSYEQYF
TGTGCCAGCAGGCCGACAGGAACCTCCTACGAGCAGTACTTC
>NA|TRBJ2-3|NA|TRBV7-2
CASSLQSSLSSTDTQYF
TGTGCCAGCAGCCTCCAGTCCAGCTTATCTAGCACAGATACGCAGTATTTT
>NA|TRBJ1-6|NA|TRBV27
CASTLRGPYNSPLHF
TGTGCCAGCACATTGCGGGGGCCTTATAATTCACCCCTCCACTTT
>TRBD2|TRBJ2-5|NA|TRBV4-2
CASSPLAGEETQYF
TGTGCCAGCAGCCCGTTAGCGGGGGAAGAGACCCAGTACTTC
>TRBD1|TRBJ1-5|NA|TRBV30
CAWSKTGYNQPQHF
TGTGCCTGGAGCAAGACAGGGTACAATCAGCCCCAGCATTTT
>NA|TRBJ1-1|NA|TRBV10-2
CASRHRDTEAFF
TGCGCCAGCAGACACAGGGATACTGAAGCTTTCTTT
>TRBD2|TRBJ2-7|NA|TRBV19
CASSRTSGKYEQYF
TGTGCCAGTAGTAGGACTAGCGGGAAATACGAGCAGTACTTC
>TRBD1|TRBJ1-6|NA|TRBV2
CASSEWGTGDNSPLHF
TGTGCCAGCAGTGAATGGGGTACAGGGGATAATTCACCCCTCCACTTT
>NA|TRBJ1-4|NA|TRBV28
CASSSGIEKLFF
TGTGCCAGCAGTTCGGGAATTGAAAAACTGTTTTTT
>NA|TRBJ2-7|NA|TRBV7-9
CASSLDAQSYEQYF
TGTGCCAGCAGCTTGGACGCGCAATCGTACGAGCAGTACTTC
>TRBD1|TRBJ1-2|NA|TRBV6-1
CASRLDRGLSGYTF
TGTGCCAGCAGGCTTGACAGGGGGCTTTCTGGCTACACCTTC
>TRBD1|TRBJ1-5|NA|TRBV11-2
CASSSGTGRGRNQPQHF
TGTGCCAGCAGCTCTGGGACAGGCCGAGGACGGAATCAGCCCCAGCATTTT
>TRBD1|TRBJ1-4|NA|TRBV6-1
CASSDRGANEKLFF
TGTGCCAGCAGTGACAGGGGGGCAAATGAAAAACTGTTTTTT
>NA|TRBJ1-3|NA|TRBV15
CATSRDGSPGNTIYF
TGTGCCACCAGCAGAGATGGGAGTCCTGGAAACACCATATATTTT
>NA|TRBJ2-5|NA|TRBV25-1
CASSDQGERWYQETQYF
TGTGCCAGCAGTGACCAAGGGGAGCGTTGGTACCAAGAGACCCAGTACTTC
>NA|TRBJ2-7|NA|TRBV15
CATSRDRGRGVMYEQYF
TGTGCCACCAGCAGAGATCGCGGCAGGGGGGTTATGTACGAGCAGTACTTC
>NA|TRBJ1-5|few|TRBV2
CASSVPNQPQHF
TGTGCCAGCAGTGTTCCGAATCAGCCCCAGCATTTT
>NA|TRBJ2-7|NA|TRBV6-5
CASSLGLTYEQYF
TGTGCCAGCAGTTTGGGGCTTACCTACGAGCAGTACTTC
>TRBD1|TRBJ1-2|NA|TRBV7-3
CASSLRAGQGADGYTF
TGTGCCAGCAGCCTTAGGGCGGGGCAGGGGGCCGATGGCTACACCTTC
>TRBD2|TRBJ2-5|NA|TRBV4-1
CASSQDGRVEGETQYF
TGCGCCAGCAGCCAAGATGGGAGGGTTGAGGGAGAGACCCAGTACTTC
>NA|TRBJ2-2|NA|TRBV28
CASSNARGTGELFF
TGTGCCAGCAGTAACGCCAGGGGTACCGGGGAGCTGTTTTTT
>NA|TRBJ2-1|NA|TRBV11-2
CASSLEWASSYNEQFF
TGTGCCAGCAGCTTAGAATGGGCTAGCTCCTACAATGAGCAGTTCTTC
>NA|TRBJ1-2|NA|TRBV11-2
CASSGNRVGYGYTF
TGTGCCAGCAGCGGTAACAGGGTGGGCTATGGCTACACCTTC
>TRBD1|TRBJ2-3|NA|TRBV10-3
CAINGNRGKTDTQYF
TGTGCCATCAACGGGAACAGGGGGAAAACAGATACGCAGTATTTT
>NA|TRBJ2-7|NA|TRBV11-3
CASSYHEAAEQYF
TGTGCCAGCAGCTACCACGAGGCGGCCGAGCAGTACTTC
>NA|TRBJ2-2|NA|TRBV2
CASTLGNSNTGELFF
TGTGCCAGCACCCTAGGCAATTCGAACACCGGGGAGCTGTTTTTT
>NA|TRBJ1-2|NA|TRBV5-6
CASSLTDRDGYTF
TGTGCCAGCAGCTTAACAGACCGGGATGGCTACACCTTC
>TRBD2|TRBJ2-7|NA|TRBV7-2
CASSLVSGGYEQYF
TGTGCCAGCAGCTTAGTATCGGGGGGATACGAGCAGTACTTC